Listed below are T cell receptor beta chains from one sample, sequenced in a study of technical replicates of blood from a handful of donors. Generated by immunoSEQ multiplex PCR, the TCRdb table keeps only in-frame clones and is missing some. The sample includes over 55,000 clones, approximately 95% of them seen just once. The material sequenced was PBMCs. Receptor source: a human donor in good health. Some clones in this sample may be carry-over from other donors' samples. Each CDR3 is given with its conserved first and last residue. A D gene is named only where the DNA matches it firmly. Only some rows state a clone size, as once, few, many or a class for expanded clones.

>TRBV7-9|.|TRBJ1-2|TRBD1
TGTGCCAGCAGCCCCCCGATCGGACAGGGCTCCGGCTACACCTTC
CASSPPIGQGSGYTF
>TRBV5-4|.|TRBJ2-1|.
TGTGCCAGCAGCTTGACAGGGAATGAGCAGTTCTTC
CASSLTGNEQFF
>TRBV7-6|.|TRBJ2-1|TRBD2
TGTGCCAGCAGCTTAGATGCTAGCGGGGGATCTACATCGTACAATGAGCAGTTCTTC
CASSLDASGGSTSYNEQFF
>TRBV10-3|once|TRBJ2-3|TRBD2
TGTGCCATCAGTGAGTCGACTCGGGCTAGCGGGAGGGATACGCAGTATTTT
CAISESTRASGRDTQYF
>TRBV5-1|.|TRBJ2-2|TRBD2
TGCGCCAGCAGCTTGACGGCTAGCGGGTACCGTTCAAGCACCGGGGAGCTGTTTTTT
CASSLTASGYRSSTGELFF
>TRBV6-1|.|TRBJ2-3|.
TGTGCCAGCGGACTTTCTCACTCGACGGGGACGCAGTATTTT
CASGLSHSTGTQYF
>TRBV5-6|.|TRBJ2-5|.
TGTGCCAGCACCCACACTGGGAGAGGGGAGACCCAGTACTTC
CASTHTGRGETQYF
>TRBV30|.|TRBJ2-2|TRBD1
TGTGCCTGGAGTGTACCCCAGGGGGCCGGGGAGCTGTTTTTT
CAWSVPQGAGELFF
>TRBV7-9|.|TRBJ2-7|TRBD1
TGTGCCAGCAGCTTAGTTTTGACAGGGGGCACCTACGAGCAGTACTTC
CASSLVLTGGTYEQYF
>TRBV5-8|once|TRBJ1-6|.
TGTGCCAGCTTTTCATTTGGGAGCTCCTATAATTCACCCCTCCACTTT
CASFSFGSSYNSPLHF
>TRBV6-4|.|TRBJ2-7|TRBD2
TGTGCCAGCAGTGACTCGACTAGCGGGAGGCCGGCCTACGAGCAGTACTTC
CASSDSTSGRPAYEQYF
>TRBV20-1|.|TRBJ2-1|.
TGCAGTGCTAGTCCCACCACGGGGCAGTTCTTC
CSASPTTGQFF
>TRBV6-5|.|TRBJ2-7|TRBD2
TGTGCCAGCAGTTACGGGCGGGAGGGCCCTTACGAGCAGTACTTC
CASSYGREGPYEQYF
>TRBV7-3|.|TRBJ2-1|TRBD2
TGTGCCAGCAGCGCACTTAGCGGGGGGCCCGGTGAGCAGTTCTTC
CASSALSGGPGEQFF
>TRBV25-1|.|TRBJ2-7|TRBD1
TGTGCCAGCATGCGGACAGGGAACTACGAGCAGTACTTC
CASMRTGNYEQYF
>TRBV4-2|.|TRBJ1-1|.
TGTGCCAGCAGCCAAGATAGAGGGGGTTTTGAAGCTTTCTTT
CASSQDRGGFEAFF
>TRBV11-1|.|TRBJ2-7|.
TGTGCCAGCAGCTTATCGGGCGGGACCAGGTACTTC
CASSLSGGTRYF
>TRBV7-3|.|TRBJ2-7|.
TGTGCCAGCAGCTTATCCCCCCGCTACCGAACCAACGAGCAGTACTTC
CASSLSPRYRTNEQYF
>TRBV29-1|.|TRBJ2-7|.
TGCAGCGTCATTATGACCGGGATACTGGGTCGGGGCGAGCAGTACTTC
CSVIMTGILGRGEQYF
>TRBV6-4|.|TRBJ1-6|TRBD1
TGTGCCAGCAGTGACTCGGTAGGGGACAGGGTGGGCTCACCCCTCCACTTT
CASSDSVGDRVGSPLHF
>TRBV18|.|TRBJ2-3|.
TGTGCCAGCTCACCACCTCAGGGGAAGGGCACAGATACGCAGTATTTT
CASSPPQGKGTDTQYF
>TRBV6-1|.|TRBJ1-5|.
TGTGCCAGCAGTGATCAGGGGATCGGCAATCAGCCCCAGCATTTT
CASSDQGIGNQPQHF
>TRBV25-1|once|TRBJ2-5|TRBD2
TGTGCCAGCAGTGAAGGACTAGCGGGGGTACAAGAGACCCAGTACTTC
CASSEGLAGVQETQYF